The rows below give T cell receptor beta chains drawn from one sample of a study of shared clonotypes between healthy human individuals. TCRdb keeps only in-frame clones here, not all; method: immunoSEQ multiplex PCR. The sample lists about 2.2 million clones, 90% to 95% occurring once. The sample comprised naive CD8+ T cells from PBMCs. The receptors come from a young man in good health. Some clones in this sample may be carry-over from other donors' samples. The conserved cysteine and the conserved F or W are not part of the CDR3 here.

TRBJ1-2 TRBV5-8 ASSLRTFYGYT
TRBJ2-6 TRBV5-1 ASSYSGQGVISGANVLT
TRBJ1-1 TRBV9 ASSVVRSGNTEAF
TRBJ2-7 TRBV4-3 ASSQGPAKTSYEQY
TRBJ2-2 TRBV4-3 ASSQGSSTLGTGELF
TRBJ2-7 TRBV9 ASSVGSYDEQY
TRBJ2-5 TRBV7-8 ASSLAGTRETQY
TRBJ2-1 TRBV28 ASSPLRGDSYNEQF
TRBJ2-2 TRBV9 ASSVYGQGLKTGELF
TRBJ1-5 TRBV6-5 ASSSQGPQPQH
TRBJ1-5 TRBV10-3 AISESVGARSNQPQH
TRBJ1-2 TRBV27 ASSSTEPGTRWGYT
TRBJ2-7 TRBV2 ARQQRDGVYEQY
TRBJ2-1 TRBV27 ASSDRQGGDEQF
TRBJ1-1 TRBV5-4 ASSLAGLTTTEAF
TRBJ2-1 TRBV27 ASSPGQLTFNEQF
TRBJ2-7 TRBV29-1 SVELAYSWEQY
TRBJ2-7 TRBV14 ASSPRLGEQY
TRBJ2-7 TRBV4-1 ASSQEGVHEQY
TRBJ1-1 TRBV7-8 ASSLARTGFEAF